What follows are 21 T cell receptor beta chains derived from one specimen sequenced in a study of shared clonotypes between healthy human individuals. Produced via immunoSEQ multiplex PCR; TCRdb's table is partial and in-frame only. The table has 2 million to 3 million clones, under 95% seen once. Material: naive CD4+ T cells from PBMCs. The subset here: CD45RA+ positively selected. These receptors were obtained from a man younger than 35 in good health. Some clones in this sample may be carry-over from other donors' samples.

The J gene is TRBJ1-6, the V gene TRBV6-5, with a weak D call TRBD1 (5 bases). Germline V gives CDR1 MNHEY, CDR2 SVGAGI. Trimming cost V 6 bases and J 4 bases, with 10 bases left between them. The CDR3 spans 14 residues. CDR3 sequence reads: CASRGQPYNSPLHF. In nucleotides, the CDR3 is TGTGCCAGCAGGGGGCAGCCTTATAATTCACCCCTCCACTTT.

The V gene is TRBV7-3, the J gene TRBJ2-2, with 9 positions matching TRBD1. The CDR3 totals 15 residues. V gave up 5 bases and J gave up 2 bases; unmatched junction bases: 3. Germline V gene sequence: CDR1 SGHTA, CDR2 FQGTGA. This CDR3 is CASSRGQGNTGELFF. DNA for the CDR3: TGTGCCAGCAGCAGGGGACAGGGCAACACCGGGGAGCTGTTTTTT.

The chain combines TRBV9 with TRBJ1-1, with D perhaps matching TRBD1 (5 bases). The CDR3 contains 16 residues. The ends were cut back, 3 bases at V and 3 bases at J, with 18 bases in the middle. The V gene's germline CDR1 is SGDLS and CDR2 YYNGEE. CDR3 sequence reads: CASSEILRGMDTEAFF. CDR3 DNA: TGTGCCAGCAGCGAAATACTAAGGGGCATGGACACTGAAGCTTTCTTT. The complete variable domain, with remaining parts taken from reference TRBV9 and TRBJ1-1, reads DSGVTQTPKHLITATGQRVTLRCSPRSGDLSVYWYQQSLDQGLQFLIQYYNGEERAKGNILERFSAQQFPDLHSELNLSSLELGDSALYFCASSEILRGMDTEAFFGQGTRLTVV.

V is TRBV19 and J is TRBJ1-2; 12 bases line up with TRBD1. This CDR3 has 15 residues. Germline trimming cut 3 bases from V and 3 bases from J; bases unmatched to any gene: 2. Germline loops: CDR1 LNHDA, CDR2 SQIVND (reference sequence). DNA of the CDR3: TGTGCCAGTAGTATCCGGGACAGGGGGCACTATGGCTACACCTTC. The encoded protein is CASSIRDRGHYGYTF. Using reference TRBV19 and TRBJ1-2 for the parts outside the CDR3, the full variable domain is DGGITQSPKYLFRKEGQNVTLSCEQNLNHDAMYWYRQDPGQGLRLIYYSQIVNDFQKGDIAEGYSVSREKKESFPLTVTSAQKNPTAFYLCASSIRDRGHYGYTFGSGTRLTVV.

This clone appeared once. The chain recombines TRBV2 with TRBJ2-7; 8 positions match TRBD1. CDR1 and CDR2 (germline): SNHLY, FYNNEI. This CDR3 is 12 amino acids long. V shed 4 bases and J 7 bases; nucleotides not matched to a gene: 3. CDR3 in DNA: TGTGCCAGCAGTGTGGACAGGGAAGAGCAGTACTTC. Translating gives CASSVDREEQYF.

V is TRBV5-1 and J is TRBJ2-5; 7 positions agree with TRBD1. V was clipped by 3 bases and J by 3 bases; unmatched bases: 8. CDR3 length equals 15 residues. Germline CDR1 reads SGHRS; CDR2 reads YFSETQ. Here the CDR3 reads CASSSTPTGEETQYF. The CDR3 bases are TGCGCCAGCAGCTCAACACCTACAGGGGAAGAGACCCAGTACTTC.

The chain joins TRBV7-2 to TRBJ2-6; D may be TRBD1 (6 bases). This CDR3 contains 16 residues. The ends were cut back, 1 base at V and 2 bases at J, with 9 bases in the middle. CDR1 and CDR2 (germline): SGHTA, FQGNSA. For the CDR3, the DNA is TGTGCCAGCAGCTTAGGGGGGCTAGCTGGGGCCAACGTCCTGACTTTC. Its protein product is CASSLGGLAGANVLTF.

This clone was seen once. The sample contains more than one DNA sequence encoding this CDR3. V gene TRBV6-4 combines with J gene TRBJ1-2, with D possibly TRBD1 on 6 matching bases. The CDR3 runs 14 residues. Germline-derived CDR1 and CDR2 are MRHNA and SNTAGT. V was shortened by 0 bases and J by 5 bases, with 10 bases between the two germline ends. This chain's CDR3 is CASSDSGRGYGYTF. DNA of the CDR3: TGTGCCAGCAGTGACTCGGGCAGGGGTTATGGCTACACCTTC.

The chain recombines TRBV6-6 with TRBJ2-7; D may be TRBD1 (6 bases). Trimming removed 5 bases at V and 1 base at J, with 6 bases between. The CDR3 contains 12 residues. The germline gives CDR1 MNHNY, CDR2 SVGAGI (reference sequence). The CDR3 bases are TGTGCCAGCAGTGGGACATCCTACGAGCAGTACTTC. This gives the protein CASSGTSYEQYF.

The rearrangement links TRBV6-5 to TRBJ2-7; TRBD1 agrees at 8 bases. Germline CDR1 and CDR2: MNHEY and SVGAGI. The CDR3 is 13 amino acids. V trimming: 6 bases; J trimming: 3 bases; junction bases outside the gene matches: 4. This chain's CDR3 is CASRKTGGYEQYF. DNA for the CDR3: TGTGCCAGCAGAAAAACAGGGGGCTACGAGCAGTACTTC.

The gene calls are TRBV5-5 and TRBJ2-1; 7 positions match TRBD2. Germline V lookup: CDR1 SGHKS, CDR2 YYEKEE (reference sequence). There are 16 residues in the CDR3. Trimming cost V 4 bases and J 3 bases; bases outside gene matches: 10. The CDR3 DNA reads as TGTGCCAGCAGCCCCTCAGCGGTAGCGGGCTACAATGAGCAGTTCTTC. The encoded protein is CASSPSAVAGYNEQFF. Together with reference TRBV5-5 and TRBJ2-1, the CDR3 gives the full variable domain: DAGVTQSPTHLIKTRGQQVTLRCSPISGHKSVSWYQQVLGQGPQFIFQYYEKEERGRGNFPDRFSARQFPNYSSELNVNALLLGDSALYLCASSPSAVAGYNEQFFGPGTRLTVL.

The chain is built from TRBV28 and TRBJ1-5; perhaps TRBD1 as D (5 bases). Germline CDR1 and CDR2: MDHEN and SYDVKM. Deletions cut 11 bases from V and 7 bases from J, with 21 bases between. The CDR3 has 14 amino acids. CDR3 nucleotide sequence: TGTGCCTGTCGTGTGGGGGAGAGATGGCAGCCCCAGCATTTT. Translated: CACRVGERWQPQHF. The whole variable domain, remainder taken from reference TRBV28 and TRBJ1-5, is DVKVTQSSRYLVKRTGEKVFLECVQDMDHENMFWYRQDPGLGLRLIYFSYDVKMKEKGDIPEGYSVSREKKERFSLILESASTNQTSMYLCACRVGERWQPQHFGDGTRLSIL.

J is TRBJ2-7 and V is TRBV7-3; D tentatively fits TRBD1 or TRBD2 (5 bases each). The germline CDR1 and CDR2 sequences are SGHTA and FQGTGA. Trimming took off 1 base at V and 5 bases at J, with 15 bases between the two ends. This CDR3 has 15 residues. CDR3 bases: TGTGCCAGCAGCTTAAATGCCGGGACGATCAACGAGCAGTACTTC. Its translation is CASSLNAGTINEQYF.

This chain connects TRBV11-3 to TRBJ2-2, with TRBD2 as a possible D gene (6 bases). Germline-derived CDR1 and CDR2 are SGHNT and YENEEA. CDR3 size: 13 residues. V lost 4 bases and J 6 bases, leaving 9 bases between the germline ends. CDR3 in DNA: TGTGCCAGCAGCTATAGCGGTCCCGGGGAGCTGTTTTTT. Translated, it gives CASSYSGPGELFF.

The chain has TRBV7-3 and TRBJ2-7; TRBD1 matches at 8 bases. This CDR3 has 18 amino acids. Per germline, CDR1 SGHTA and CDR2 FQGTGA. After removal of 5 bases from V and 4 bases from J, the junction contained 19 bases not matched to a gene. CDR3 loop: CASSPSTQIRDRQYEQYF. CDR3 DNA sequence: TGTGCCAGCAGCCCATCCACTCAAATCCGGGACAGGCAGTACGAGCAGTACTTC.

This chain's CDR3 is CASTYIRTSGLTDTQYF. The CDR3 nucleotides read TGTGCCAGCACATATATCCGGACTAGCGGCCTCACAGATACGCAGTATTTT. This chain joins TRBV18 and TRBJ2-3, with 10 bases aligning to TRBD2. This CDR3 spans 17 amino acids. V lost 8 bases and J lost 2; bases outside the gene matches: 13. Germline-derived CDR1 and CDR2 are KGHSH and LQKENI. The full variable domain, in which reference TRBV18 and TRBJ2-3 provide the parts outside the CDR3, is NAGVMQNPRHLVRRRGQEARLRCSPMKGHSHVYWYRQLPEEGLKFMVYLQKENIIDESGMPKERFSAEFPKEGPSILRIQQVVRGDSAAYFCASTYIRTSGLTDTQYFGPGTRLTVL.

V is TRBV18 and J is TRBJ1-3; TRBD1 is a possible D gene (5 bases). Germline lookup yields CDR1 KGHSH and CDR2 LQKENI. CDR3 length: 17 amino acids. Trimming shortened V by 0 bases and J by 0 bases, and 12 bases separated the two germline ends. DNA of the CDR3: TGTGCCAGCTCACCACCCGGGGGGGTGCACTCTGGAAACACCATATATTTT. The encoded protein is CASSPPGGVHSGNTIYF.

The V call is TRBV18, the J call TRBJ2-1; 13 nucleotides agree with TRBD2. The CDR3 runs 15 residues. The trim removed 7 bases at V and 8 bases at J, leaving 8 bases unmatched. The V gene's germline CDR1 is KGHSH and CDR2 LQKENI. As DNA, the CDR3 is TGTGCCAGCTTGCCCGGACTAGCGGGAGAGTATGAGCAGTTCTTC. It codes for CASLPGLAGEYEQFF. The entire variable domain, with the rest obtained from reference TRBV18 and TRBJ2-1, is as follows: NAGVMQNPRHLVRRRGQEARLRCSPMKGHSHVYWYRQLPEEGLKFMVYLQKENIIDESGMPKERFSAEFPKEGPSILRIQQVVRGDSAAYFCASLPGLAGEYEQFFGPGTRLTVL.

This chain connects TRBV28 to TRBJ1-1; D possibly corresponds to TRBD1 (6 bases). With 8 bases removed from V and 9 bases from J, the gap between germline ends came to 10 bases. This CDR3 region has 10 residues. Germline values: CDR1 MDHEN, CDR2 SYDVKM. The CDR3 reads CASGGTQAFF. The CDR3 nucleotides are TGTGCCAGCGGCGGGACACAAGCTTTCTTT.

This sequence joins TRBV5-4 and TRBJ1-3; D might be TRBD1 (5 bases). Germline V gene lookup returns CDR1 SGHNT and CDR2 YYREEE (reference sequence). Trimming took 0 bases from V and 0 from J, leaving 10 bases between them. The CDR3 totals 16 residues. The CDR3 nucleotides read TGTGCCAGCAGCTTGGGACAGTTAAGCTCTGGAAACACCATATATTTT. Encoded protein: CASSLGQLSSGNTIYF.

As to this clone: Other DNA variants within this sample encode the same CDR3. This sequence joins TRBV7-9 and TRBJ2-2, with a tentative D call TRBD1 (5 bases). This CDR3 region has 14 residues. Per germline, CDR1 SEHNR and CDR2 FQNEAQ (reference sequence). Trimming shortened V by 0 bases and J by 4 bases, and 6 bases separated the two germline ends. The CDR3 reads CASSLAGVTGELFF. In DNA form, the CDR3 reads TGTGCCAGCAGCTTAGCAGGGGTCACCGGGGAGCTGTTTTTT.